These T cell receptor beta chains were read from a single sample in a study of blood T cell repertoires in COVID-19. Using immunoSEQ multiplex PCR, the repertoire was profiled, and TCRdb retains in-frame clones only, with some absent. The sample yields almost 400,000 clones, around 87% seen once. Sequenced input: peripheral blood. All receptors derive from a woman in her sixties with COVID-19, enrolled during active disease. The CDR3 runs from the conserved cysteine through the conserved F or W.

v_call	j_call	cdr3_aa
TRBV6-1	TRBJ1-6	CASSERTGANSPLHF
TRBV18	TRBJ1-4	CASSPIGQGSTNEKLFF
TRBV2	TRBJ1-6	CASRLKRGISPLHF
TRBV27	TRBJ2-4	CASSDQTSAAKNIQYF
TRBV4-2	TRBJ2-7	CASSPGAGGVFEQYF
TRBV3-1/TRBV3-2	TRBJ1-2	CASSGRQGPNYGYTF
TRBV4-2	TRBJ1-3	CASRRDYTIYF
TRBV7-3	TRBJ1-6	CASSLARSSPLHF
TRBV28	TRBJ1-4	CASTAGTGTNEKLFF
TRBV3-1/TRBV3-2	TRBJ1-2	CASSQGHRETGYTF
TRBV6-5	TRBJ1-2	CASSYRGSGGYTF
TRBV7-9	TRBJ1-2	CASSLANYGYTF
TRBV5-6	TRBJ1-5	CASSTWAGQPQHF
TRBV28	TRBJ1-5	CASTTAQIQGTQPQHF
TRBV7-6	TRBJ2-1	CASSPWSTGGRSYNEQFF
TRBV6-5	TRBJ2-7	CASTLTGTYEQYF
TRBV7-3	TRBJ2-5	CASSRDSQETQYF
TRBV19	TRBJ1-2	CASSIDPTGPRGGYTF
TRBV11-2	TRBJ1-2	CASSSRGGVAYGYTF
TRBV19	TRBJ2-7	CASSPSWPLSLEQYF
TRBV3-1/TRBV3-2	TRBJ1-1	CASSLASGRGTEAFF
TRBV6-5	TRBJ1-3	CASSRDRTGNTIYF